These 19 T cell receptor beta chains were all obtained from the same sample, sequenced in a study of beta chain features in type 1 diabetes (dated by TCRdb to the late 2010s). Libraries were constructed by the immunoSEQ multiplex PCR assay. The High Capacity cDNA Reverse Transcription Kit was used to reverse transcribe all of the isolated RNA, meaning that expressed TCRB transcripts were what got sequenced. TCRdb provides this immuneACCESS table in a form limited to in-frame rearrangements. Some clones are lacking; in checked studies, under half of them reflect an unresolved V gene, and why the rest are absent is not known. The table for this sample lists about 140,000 clones; 9.7% of them were counted only once. The ten largest account for almost 0.65% of the sample. Sequencing was carried out using central memory CD4+ T cells from blood. Receptors originate from a woman aged 40 to 50 in good health.

The chain is built from TRBV5-1 and TRBJ2-5; a weak D match, TRBD1 (5 bases). Germline V gene lookup returns CDR1 SGHRS and CDR2 YFSETQ. There are 15 residues in the CDR3. Deletions cut 0 bases from V and 5 bases from J, with 14 bases between. CDR3 bases: TGCGCCAGCAGCTTGGATGGGGCGCTACAGGAGACCCAGTACTTC. Translating gives CASSLDGALQETQYF.

On this clone: Other DNA sequences from this sample encode an identical CDR3 as well. The J gene is TRBJ1-3, the V gene TRBV27, with D maybe TRBD1 (6 bases). Germline V CDR1 and CDR2: MNHEY, SMNVEV (reference sequence). The CDR3 covers 16 residues. Trimming pared 2 bases from V and 0 bases from J, leaving 11 bases between. For the CDR3, the DNA is TGTGCCAGCAGTTTAGGGACACCAGTCTCTGGAAACACCATATATTTT. This sequence encodes CASSLGTPVSGNTIYF.

This clone has just a few counts. The chain is built from TRBV6-1 and TRBJ1-2, with a weak D call TRBD1 (5 bases). V lost 4 bases to trimming and J lost 5 bases, with 11 bases between them. CDR1 and CDR2 (germline): MNHNS, SASEGT. The CDR3 loop spans 13 amino acids. CDR3 DNA: TGTGCCAGCAGTGCGACAGAGTTGTATGGCTACACCTTC. Protein sequence: CASSATELYGYTF.

This clone was detected only a few times. The junction shows a germline mismatch at one end, possibly a read error. The J gene is TRBJ2-7, the V gene TRBV9; TRBD1 agrees at 8 bases. Germline CDR1 is SGDLS and CDR2 is YYNGEE. The CDR3 length is 16 residues. The CDR3 region has the DNA TGTGCCAGCAGCGTAGCTCCCCGGACAGGGTCCTTCGAGCAGTACTTC. Translation: CASSVAPRTGSFEQYF.

This clone was detected many times. J is TRBJ1-1 and V is TRBV13; unclear D gene. V lost 3 bases to trimming and J lost 1 base, with 6 bases between them. Germline CDR1 and CDR2: PRHDT and FYEKMQ (reference sequence). CDR3 length: 13 amino acids. The CDR3 here is CASSFWRNTEAFF. CDR3 in DNA: TGTGCCAGCAGCTTTTGGAGGAACACTGAAGCTTTCTTT. Using reference TRBV13 and TRBJ1-1 for the parts outside the CDR3, the full variable domain is AAGVIQSPRHLIKEKRETATLKCYPIPRHDTVYWYQQGPGQDPQFLISFYEKMQSDKGSIPDRFSAQQFSDYHSELNMSSLELGDSALYFCASSFWRNTEAFFGQGTRLTVV.

This clone was recorded a few times. The gene calls are TRBV7-2 and TRBJ1-4; maybe TRBD1 (5 bases). The CDR3 runs 16 residues. Trimming left V 5 bases short and J 6 bases short, with 19 bases between. Per the germline V gene, CDR1 is SGHTA and CDR2 is FQGNSA. CDR3 bases: TGTGCCAGCAGCCCCCAGGTCGGGGGTGGGGATGAAAAACTGTTTTTT. It is translated as CASSPQVGGGDEKLFF.

The genes are TRBV5-1 and TRBJ1-1; D gene ambiguous. The CDR3 contains 13 residues. Germline CDR1 SGHRS, CDR2 YFSETQ. V lost 4 bases, J lost 0 bases, and 7 bases lay in between. The CDR3: CASSAFMNTEAFF. For the CDR3, the DNA is TGCGCCAGCAGCGCGTTTATGAACACTGAAGCTTTCTTT.

This clone was seen more than once but under ten times. The genes are TRBV7-2 and TRBJ1-1, with a possible D match to TRBD1 (6 bases). The V end lost 4 bases, the J end lost 7 bases, and 13 bases lay between the germline ends. Germline V gene data show CDR1 as SGHTA and CDR2 as FQGNSA. The CDR3 sequence is 13 residues long. CDR3 coding DNA: TGTGCCAGCAGCTCGGACAGCCTCCTTGAAGCTTTCTTT. It encodes CASSSDSLLEAFF.

This clone was counted only a few times. The chain links TRBV7-2 to TRBJ1-2, with D maybe TRBD1 (6 bases). V was trimmed by 2 bases and J by 5 bases, leaving 12 bases between them. The CDR3 runs to 14 residues. Germline V gives CDR1 SGHTA, CDR2 FQGNSA. This chain's CDR3 is CASSLLQGRYGYTF. The CDR3 DNA reads as TGTGCCAGCAGCTTATTACAGGGACGGTATGGCTACACCTTC.

The rearrangement uses TRBV15 and TRBJ2-5; 10 positions agree with TRBD2. Germline CDR1 and CDR2: LNHNV and YYDKDF (reference sequence). V lost 9 bases to trimming and J lost 2 bases; unmatched junction nucleotides: 3. This CDR3 region has 13 residues. As DNA, the CDR3 is TGTGCCACGAAGCGGGGGGGACAAGAGACCCAGTACTTC. Residues: CATKRGGQETQYF.

This clone came up a few times. The chain joins TRBV7-9 to TRBJ2-3; 10 nucleotides align to TRBD2. Germline CDR1 SEHNR, CDR2 FQNEAQ (reference sequence). V dropped 3 bases and J dropped 3; count of bases not matched to a gene: 12. The CDR3 is 18 amino acids. The CDR3 loop reads CASSLPPLAGGGTDTQYF. As DNA, the CDR3 is TGTGCCAGCAGCTTGCCTCCCTTAGCGGGGGGCGGGACAGATACGCAGTATTTT.

There are a few counts of this clone. The chain employs TRBV27 and TRBJ1-1, with 8 bases identical to TRBD1. J gave up 11 bases and V 3 bases, and 8 bases lay outside the gene matches. The CDR3 is made up of 13 amino acids. In germline, CDR1 is MNHEY, CDR2 SMNVEV (reference sequence). The CDR3 coding sequence is TGTGCCAGCAGTTTTCGGGACAGGTCATCGGCTTTCTTT. The encoded protein is CASSFRDRSSAFF.

This clone was seen only a few times. The chain recombines TRBV11-2 with TRBJ2-5; 11 nucleotides match TRBD2. The V and J ends lost 6 bases and 5 bases, in that order; junction bases with no gene match: 5. CDR3 length: 14 amino acids. Germline assignment: CDR1 SGHAT and CDR2 FQNNGV. In DNA, the CDR3 is TGTGCCAGCAGTCTAGCGGGGGGAGGGGAGACCCAGTACTTC. This gives the protein CASSLAGGGETQYF.

V and J are TRBV2 and TRBJ1-5, with D tentatively TRBD1 (5 bases). Deletions cut 7 bases from V and 4 bases from J, with 14 bases between. CDR3 length: 14 amino acids. From germline, CDR1 is SNHLY and CDR2 FYNNEI. This CDR3 is CASNPDTRNQPQHF. CDR3 nucleotides: TGTGCCAGCAACCCGGACACAAGAAATCAGCCCCAGCATTTT.

This clone was detected only a few times. The chain links TRBV4-3 to TRBJ2-3, with TRBD1 matching over 8 bases. CDR1 is LGHNA and CDR2 is YSLEER in the germline V gene. Trimming cost V 2 bases and J 5 bases; bases outside gene matches: 9. The CDR3 extends over 16 amino acids. CDR3 bases: TGCGCCAGCAGCCAAAATGGCAGGGGGCGCGGAGATACGCAGTATTTT. Protein product: CASSQNGRGRGDTQYF.

The chain is built from TRBV10-3 and TRBJ2-1; TRBD2 agrees at 9 bases. The J segment lost 8 bases and the V segment lost 2 bases, leaving 7 bases of the junction unmatched. Germline V gene lookup returns CDR1 ENHRY and CDR2 SYGVKD. CDR3 length equals 15 residues. The CDR3 loop reads CAISETQRGDDEQFF. In nucleotides, the CDR3 is TGTGCCATCAGTGAGACACAGCGGGGGGACGATGAGCAGTTCTTC.

This clone has ten or more counts. V usage is TRBV6-5 and J usage is TRBJ1-6; 9 bases line up with TRBD1. The J segment lost 9 bases and the V segment lost 0 bases, leaving 6 bases of the junction unmatched. The CDR3 sequence is 16 residues long. The germline V gene has CDR1 MNHEY and CDR2 SVGAGI. In nucleotides, the CDR3 is TGTGCCAGCAGTTACTCGGGGACAGGGACTGGTTCACCCCTCCACTTT. This gives the protein CASSYSGTGTGSPLHF.

This clone appeared many times. Other DNA variants within this sample encode the same CDR3. The V and J genes are TRBV7-2 and TRBJ2-5; D remains ambiguous. V was shortened by 2 bases and J by 7 bases, with 5 bases between the two germline ends. The germline V gene has CDR1 SGHTA and CDR2 FQGNSA. The CDR3 sequence is 11 residues long. Here the CDR3 reads CASSLPGTQYF. For the CDR3, the DNA is TGTGCCAGCAGCTTACCGGGGACCCAGTACTTC.

This clone was seen a handful of times. This rearrangement joins TRBV6-6 to TRBJ1-1; tentatively, D is TRBD1 (5 bases). The length of the CDR3 is 13 residues. The ends were cut back, 6 bases at V and 4 bases at J, with 12 bases in the middle. Germline values: CDR1 MNHNY, CDR2 SVGAGI (reference sequence). The CDR3 sequence is CASSSVDSTEAFF. As DNA, the CDR3 is TGTGCCAGCAGCTCCGTCGACAGCACTGAAGCTTTCTTT.